The TCR beta chain under discussion was sequenced for a study of blood T cell repertoires in COVID-19. At the level of the study: The analysed material was cDNA or gDNA that came from T cells, B-cell-depleted T cells, or PBMCs.

The Seattle site enrolled patients during active infection and followed them longitudinally. The CDR3 is made up of 15 amino acids. Germline CDR1 reads SGHRS; CDR2 reads YFSETQ. The ends were cut back, 1 base at V and 7 bases at J, with 15 bases in the middle. In the original analysis: Estimation of nucleated cell counts was performed using reference gene primer amplification. The assay was immunoSEQ multiplex PCR, and TCRdb's table has in-frame clones only and misses some. From that table come the V and J calls and clone size; the DNA was used to work out D and trimming. The sample includes around 160,000 clones, approximately 85% of them seen just once.

What was sequenced was peripheral blood. V is TRBV5-1 and J is TRBJ2-1, with D possibly TRBD1 on 6 matching bases. This clonotype originated in a woman aged 60-75 years with COVID-19, enrolled during active disease. CDR3 sequence: CASSLTDSSGNEQFF. In nucleotides, the CDR3 is TGCGCCAGCAGCTTGACGGACAGTTCGGGGAATGAGCAGTTCTTC.